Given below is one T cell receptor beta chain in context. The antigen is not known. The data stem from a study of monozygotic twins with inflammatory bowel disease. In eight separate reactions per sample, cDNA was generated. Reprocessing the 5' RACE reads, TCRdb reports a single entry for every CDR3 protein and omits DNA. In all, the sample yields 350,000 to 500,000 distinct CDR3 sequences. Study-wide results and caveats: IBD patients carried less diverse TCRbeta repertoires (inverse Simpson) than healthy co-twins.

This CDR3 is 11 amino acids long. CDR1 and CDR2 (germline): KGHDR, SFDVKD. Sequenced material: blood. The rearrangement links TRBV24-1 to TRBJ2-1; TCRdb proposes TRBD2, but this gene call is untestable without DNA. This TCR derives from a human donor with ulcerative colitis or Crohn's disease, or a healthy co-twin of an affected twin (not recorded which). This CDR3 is CATMRDNEQFF.